The entry below describes one T cell receptor beta chain. Its antigen is not identified. These data are taken from a study of CD8+ T cells in alopecia areata. The study, taken as a whole, reports: In blood and scalp, many expanded lesional clones persisted during tofacitinib.

Reverse transcription of extracted RNA yielded cDNA, which provided the sequencing template. Sequencing was performed with immunoSEQ multiplex PCR; in TCRdb, only in-frame clones are kept and a portion is missing. Of about 210,000 clones listed, less than 50% were seen once; the top ten hold 2% to 3%. As to treatment: oral pan-JAK inhibitor, 5-10 mg twice daily. Researchers took lesional scalp punch biopsies and peripheral blood from people who were alopecia areata patients. CDR1 is MNHNY, CDR2 SVGAGI, per germline (reference sequence). V lost 0 bases and J 6 bases, leaving 8 bases between the germline ends. CDR3 length: 13 residues.

The chain employs TRBV6-6 and TRBJ1-1; D gene ambiguous. The specimen was CD4+ T cells sorted from blood, collected between weeks 36 and 40, from a patient treated with tofacitinib. This TCR derives from a human donor with alopecia areata. CDR3 in DNA: TGTGCCAGCAGTTACTCTCGCCATGCTGAAGCTTTCTTT. Protein: CASSYSRHAEAFF.